One TCR beta chain is described in this entry. What it binds is not known. The source of the sample is a study of cytomegalovirus exposure and HLA in healthy donors. Study observations and caveats: Reportedly, diagnosis of cytomegalovirus status by the classifier showed high specificity and sensitivity. Researchers counted roughly 150 TCR beta chains as cytomegalovirus-associated.

Clones were read by immunoSEQ multiplex PCR, and TCRdb kept only the in-frame ones, dropping some. The table includes about 180,000 clones, about 85% detected once. Input material: PBMCs. This receptor was obtained from a man younger than 30 in good health and CMV-seropositive.

CDR3 sequence reads: CASSVEPGRGREQFF. CDR3 DNA: TGTGCCAGCAGCGTAGAACCCGGCAGGGGGCGTGAGCAGTTCTTC. The genes are TRBV9 and TRBJ2-1; 8 bases are shared with TRBD1. Losses at the gene ends were 0 bases for V and 9 bases for J; bases not matched to a gene: 8. Germline V gene sequence: CDR1 SGDLS, CDR2 YYNGEE. This CDR3 contains 15 residues.